This T cell receptor (beta chain) was recorded in a study of blood T cell repertoires in COVID-19. Study-wide background: Sites in the United States, Italy and Spain provided acute and convalescent COVID-19 samples. Sample material is recorded as cDNA or gDNA derived from T cells, B-cell-depleted T cells, or PBMCs.

A remark on this clone: Compared with germline, one end of the junction differs, possibly owing to a read error.

Those enrolled, adults aged 18 to 89 years, came from under 25 US areas. What the recovered Cohort 3 donors had was two negative PCRs, clearance, or symptom resolution. The CDR3 totals 15 residues. CDR1 and CDR2 (germline): SGHNT, YENEEA. The repertoire was sequenced with immunoSEQ multiplex PCR; TCRdb's copy has only in-frame clones and lacks some. The table lists 160,000 or so clones, 80% of them singletons. This TCR derives from a woman aged 55-70 years who had recovered from COVID-19. The chain uses TRBV11-3 and TRBJ2-1; D gene ambiguous. Sequenced sample: PBMCs or T cells enriched from blood (not recorded which). The DNA for the CDR3 is TGTGCCAGCAGTTTAGGCTCACCGGGTGTGAATGAGCAGTTCTTC. Residues: CASSLGSPGVNEQFF. The variable domain in full, with the rest retrieved from reference TRBV11-3 and TRBJ2-1, is EAGVVQSPRYKIIEKKQPVAFWCNPISGHNTLYWYLQNLGQGPELLIRYENEEAVDDSQLPKDRFSAERLKGVDSTLKIQPAELGDSAVYLCASSLGSPGVNEQFFGPGTRLTVL.